This TCR beta chain was recovered during a study of CD8 T cells in Susac syndrome. Negative isolation yielded CD8+ and CD4+ T cells; FACS enriched TEMRA cells. Reverse transcription of 0.5 to 1 ug RNA was performed with random hexamers. TCR beta CDR3 was amplified by immunoSEQ covering 54 Vbeta and 13 Jbeta. Using its own MiXCR run on the immunoSEQ multiplex PCR reads, TCRdb lists one record per CDR3 protein. The table includes just over 300,000 distinct CDR3 sequences, 92% detected once. The TCR sequence derives from a human donor with multiple sclerosis. Sequencing was carried out using CD4+ T cells from PBMCs.

CDR3 DNA: TGCAGCGTTCAAAACCTCAATGAGCAGTTCTTC. Amino acids: CSVQNLNEQFF. The J gene is TRBJ2-1, the V gene TRBV29-1; D gene ambiguous. Between the trimmed V and J ends, which lost 5 bases and 6 bases, there was a span of 8 bases. The CDR3 loop spans 11 amino acids. Germline CDR1 and CDR2: SQVTM and ANQGSEA.